This TCR beta chain was obtained from a study of identifying expanded T cells in peripheral blood. Only in-frame clones appear in the TCRdb table, and some are missing; sequencing was by immunoSEQ multiplex PCR. The sample has 70,000 to 100,000 clones, more than 75% seen once. Details on this clone: One junction end does not reproduce the germline sequence, and a read error may be involved.

The clonotype was recovered from a person between 18 and 75 years old in good health. The material sequenced was blood.

The CDR3: CATSSSTAEAFF. The CDR3, as DNA: TGTGCCACCAGTTCCTCCACAGCTGAAGCTTTCTTT. The rearrangement uses TRBV6-6 and TRBJ1-1; D remains ambiguous. The CDR3 length is 12 residues. Germline CDR1 reads MNHNY; CDR2 reads SVGAGI (reference sequence).